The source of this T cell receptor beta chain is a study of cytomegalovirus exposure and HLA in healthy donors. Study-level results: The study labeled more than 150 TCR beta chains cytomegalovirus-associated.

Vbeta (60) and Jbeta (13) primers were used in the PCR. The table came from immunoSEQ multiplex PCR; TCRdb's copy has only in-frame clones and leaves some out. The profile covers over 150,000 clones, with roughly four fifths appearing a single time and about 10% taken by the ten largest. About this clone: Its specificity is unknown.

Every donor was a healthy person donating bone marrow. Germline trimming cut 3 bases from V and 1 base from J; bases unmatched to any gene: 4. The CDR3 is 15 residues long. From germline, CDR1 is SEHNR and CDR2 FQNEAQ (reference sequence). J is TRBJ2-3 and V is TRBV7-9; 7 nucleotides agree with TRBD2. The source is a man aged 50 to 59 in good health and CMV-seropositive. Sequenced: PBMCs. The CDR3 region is CASSFMGGRTDTQYF. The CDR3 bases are TGTGCCAGCAGCTTTATGGGAGGGCGCACAGATACGCAGTATTTT.